Following are 25 T cell receptor beta chains from one sample sequenced in a study of chronic HIV infection and antiretroviral therapy. TCRdb fed the 5' RACE reads into MiXCR, producing one record per CDR3 protein. The sample consists of about 38,000 distinct CDR3 sequences, 8.2% of them appearing once. Sequencing was carried out using peripheral blood. These receptors all come from an adult who had HIV and had not received antiretroviral therapy, or was an uninfected healthy control (not recorded which).

This clonotype was picked up a small number of times. V gene TRBV10-3 combines with J gene TRBJ2-4; 11 nucleotides line up with TRBD1. Germline V gene lookup returns CDR1 ENHRY and CDR2 SYGVKD. V gave up 5 bases and J gave up 7 bases; unmatched junction bases: 13. This CDR3 has 17 amino acids. This CDR3 reads CAISPGQGALGSNIQYF. CDR3 nucleotides: TGTGCCATCAGTCCCGGACAGGGGGCGTTGGGTAGTAACATTCAGTACTTC.

This clonotype was counted many times. The chain combines TRBV2 with TRBJ2-7, with TRBD2 matching 11 bases. The CDR3 contains 15 residues. Germline V gene sequence: CDR1 SNHLY, CDR2 FYNNEI. J gave up 5 bases and V 6 bases, and 9 bases lay outside the gene matches. The CDR3 DNA follows: TGTGCCAGCAGAAAGACTAGCGGGGTTTTGAACGAGCAGTACTTC. It yields the protein CASRKTSGVLNEQYF.

This clonotype was seen ten or more times. The V gene is TRBV4-1, the J gene TRBJ2-2; the D is unclear. There are 17 residues in the CDR3. Germline loops: CDR1 MGHRA, CDR2 YSYEKL. Between the trimmed V and J ends, which lost 4 bases and 6 bases, there was a span of 21 bases. CDR3 DNA: TGCGCCAGCAGCCCAAATCCCCGGGCCCGACTCTCCGGGGAGCTGTTTTTT. Translated: CASSPNPRARLSGELFF.

V is TRBV6-1 and J is TRBJ1-2, with D tentatively TRBD1 (5 bases). Trimming took 6 bases from V and 9 from J, leaving 11 bases between them. Germline CDR1 reads MNHNS; CDR2 reads SASEGT. CDR3 length: 11 amino acids. CDR3 sequence: CASSPGLRYTF. The CDR3 DNA follows: TGTGCCAGCAGCCCGGGACTTCGCTACACCTTC.

Of note for this clonotype: This may be a read error, as it is one base from a much larger clone. This chain uses TRBV27 with TRBJ1-2; 9 bases are a match to TRBD1. The CDR3 totals 16 residues. In germline, CDR1 is MNHEY, CDR2 SMNVEV (reference sequence). DNA of the CDR3: TGTGCCAGCAGTTTATCAATGGGACAGGGCCGATATGGCCACACCTTC. As protein: CASSLSMGQGRYGHTF.

This clonotype occurred a few times. V gene TRBV29-1 combines with J gene TRBJ1-4; 7 bases align to TRBD1. The CDR3 totals 14 residues. The J segment lost 5 bases and the V segment lost 2 bases, leaving 5 bases of the junction unmatched. Germline assignment: CDR1 SQVTM and CDR2 ANQGSEA. This CDR3 reads CSVESTTGNEKLFF. The CDR3 bases are TGCAGCGTTGAATCGACGACAGGGAATGAAAAACTGTTTTTT.

In its sample, this clonotype was seen many times. This chain connects TRBV4-3 to TRBJ2-7; D is unclear. Germline loops: CDR1 LGHNA, CDR2 YSLEER. Trimming took 4 bases from V and 10 from J, leaving 20 bases between them. The CDR3 has 14 residues. The CDR3 DNA is TGCGCCAGCAGCCCCCCCTACGTGGGGAAGCTACAGTACTTC. Its protein product is CASSPPYVGKLQYF.

V gene TRBV7-2 combines with J gene TRBJ2-1; possibly TRBD2 for D (5 bases). Germline assignment: CDR1 SGHTA and CDR2 FQGNSA. This CDR3 region has 13 residues. The ends were cut back, 5 bases at V and 14 bases at J, with 19 bases in the middle. For the CDR3, the DNA is TGTGCCAGCAGCGTAATCCGAGAGGAGCGGAAGTTCTTC. It codes for CASSVIREERKFF.

This clonotype was counted at least ten times. The chain couples TRBV20-1 to TRBJ2-3, with a possible D match to TRBD1 (6 bases). Looked up from germline, CDR1 is DFQATT and CDR2 is SNEGSKA (reference sequence). The CDR3 covers 15 residues. V dropped 6 bases and J dropped 2 bases, with 18 bases sitting between them. The CDR3 DNA is TGCAGTGCCCAGGGGTTCTCCCAGCTCACAGATACGCAGTATTTT. Encoded protein: CSAQGFSQLTDTQYF.

The chain employs TRBV29-1 and TRBJ2-1; possible D gene TRBD1, 7 bases. The CDR3 runs to 13 residues. The germline V gene encodes CDR1 SQVTM and CDR2 ANQGSEA. V was trimmed by 6 bases and J by 9 bases, leaving 18 bases between them. The CDR3 is CSVGGQLEGEQFF. CDR3 in DNA: TGCAGCGTGGGGGGACAGCTGGAAGGTGAGCAGTTCTTC.

This clonotype was found many times. J is TRBJ2-3 and V is TRBV29-1; no firm D call. Germline-derived CDR1 and CDR2 are SQVTM and ANQGSEA. The germline V and J ends were trimmed by 4 bases and 0 bases, with 8 bases remaining between them. This CDR3 is built from 13 residues. The DNA for the CDR3 is TGCAGCGTTGTGAAGGGAAGCACAGATACGCAGTATTTT. Translating it yields CSVVKGSTDTQYF.

This clonotype showed up many times. This chain joins TRBV6-5 and TRBJ2-5; D unresolved. Between the trimmed V and J ends, which lost 6 bases and 6 bases, there was a span of 5 bases. Germline assignment: CDR1 MNHEY and CDR2 SVGAGI. The CDR3 consists of 10 residues. CDR3 residues: CASRLKTQYF. CDR3 DNA sequence: TGTGCCAGCAGATTGAAGACCCAGTACTTC.

This clonotype was recorded a few times. The chain combines TRBV20-1 with TRBJ2-7; D remains ambiguous. The CDR3 has 11 residues. The germline V and J ends were trimmed by 8 bases and 6 bases, with 14 bases remaining between them. CDR1 and CDR2 (germline): DFQATT, SNEGSKA (reference sequence). This CDR3 reads CSPSSPSEQYF. CDR3 nucleotides: TGCAGTCCCTCCTCTCCCAGCGAGCAGTACTTC.

The chain employs TRBV7-2 and TRBJ2-3; 9 bases agree with TRBD1. The CDR3 covers 14 residues. Trimming at V came to 5 bases and at J to 4 bases, leaving 4 bases not matched to a gene. Germline assignment: CDR1 SGHTA and CDR2 FQGNSA. CDR3 nucleotide sequence: TGTGCCAGCAGCCCCGACAGGGGGGCAGATACGCAGTATTTT. This translates into CASSPDRGADTQYF.

This clonotype has at least ten counts. The chain joins TRBV2 to TRBJ2-1; 10 nucleotides align to TRBD1. J lost 8 bases, V lost 4 bases, and 2 bases had no gene match. The germline CDR1 and CDR2 sequences are SNHLY and FYNNEI. The CDR3 contains 13 residues. The CDR3 is CASSGDRGHEQFF. The CDR3 bases are TGTGCCAGCAGTGGAGACAGGGGGCATGAGCAGTTCTTC.

This clonotype occurred a few times. The genes are TRBV3-1 and TRBJ2-4; no definite D call. Trimming removed 1 base at V and 0 bases at J, with 7 bases between. This CDR3 comprises 15 residues. Germline V gives CDR1 LGHDT, CDR2 YNNKEL (reference sequence). CDR3 coding DNA: TGTGCCAGCAGCCAAGCCGGACCAGCCAAAAACATTCAGTACTTC. It encodes CASSQAGPAKNIQYF.

By share of the sample, this clonotype is medium-sized. The V call is TRBV9, the J call TRBJ2-3; 10 bases match TRBD2. V shed 0 bases and J 6 bases; nucleotides not matched to a gene: 4. Germline lookup yields CDR1 SGDLS and CDR2 YYNGEE. The CDR3 is 15 residues long. CDR3 sequence reads: CASSVATSGADTQYF. Written as DNA, the CDR3 is TGTGCCAGCAGCGTAGCCACTAGCGGGGCGGATACGCAGTATTTT.

In this sample, this clonotype is medium-sized. V and J are TRBV29-1 and TRBJ2-6, with 9 nucleotides matching TRBD1. CDR3 size: 14 residues. V lost 5 bases and J lost 12; bases outside the gene matches: 11. CDR1 SQVTM and CDR2 ANQGSEA come from the germline V gene. CDR3 nucleotide sequence: TGCAGCGTTTCTAATTCGGACAGGGGAGGCGTCCTGACTTTC. Protein sequence: CSVSNSDRGGVLTF.

This clonotype was detected ten times or more. The V call is TRBV9, the J call TRBJ1-1; D unresolved. V lost 0 bases to trimming and J lost 4 bases, with 10 bases between them. Germline V CDR1 and CDR2: SGDLS, YYNGEE. CDR3 length equals 14 residues. Written as DNA, the CDR3 is TGTGCCAGCAGCGTAGACCCAAGCGGCACTGAAGCTTTCTTT. Translation gives CASSVDPSGTEAFF.

In the case of this clonotype: A read error may be the cause here, since a much bigger clone is one base away. The chain joins TRBV24-1 to TRBJ2-5, with D possibly matching TRBD2 (5 bases). The CDR3 is made up of 13 amino acids. Germline CDR1 is KGHDR and CDR2 is SFDVKD. V was pared by 4 bases and J by 5 bases, with 10 bases between. CDR3 sequence: CATSDSWEETQYF. The CDR3 DNA reads as TGTGCCACCAGTGACTCCTGGGAGGAGACCCAGTACTTC.

This clonotype came up many times. The rearrangement links TRBV18 to TRBJ2-7; 7 nucleotides align to TRBD1. The ends lost 6 bases at V and 5 bases at J; junction bases unmatched: 7. Per the germline V gene, CDR1 is KGHSH and CDR2 is LQKENI. This CDR3 spans 13 amino acids. For the CDR3, the DNA is TGTGCCAGCTCCCCGGACAGGCCCAACGAGCAGTACTTC. This gives the protein CASSPDRPNEQYF.

This clonotype has a count of ten or more. The rearrangement uses TRBV28 and TRBJ2-1, with no clear D. The CDR3 runs to 15 residues. Trimming took 7 bases from V and 0 from J, leaving 13 bases between them. CDR1 is MDHEN and CDR2 is SYDVKM in the germline V gene. Here the CDR3 reads CASTPDVSSYNEQFF. The CDR3 DNA sequence: TGTGCCAGCACCCCGGACGTGAGCTCCTACAATGAGCAGTTCTTC.

The rearrangement links TRBV21-1 to TRBJ2-2; the table's D gene call, TRBD1, was not cross checked with the DNA. TRBV21-1 is a pseudogene. The CDR3 is made up of 13 amino acids. The CDR3 DNA reads as TGTCCCCCAGGGGTAGCGAACACCGGGGAGCTGTTTTTT. This translates into CPPGVANTGELFF.

In its sample, this clonotype was seen many times. The rearrangement uses TRBV18 and TRBJ1-3, with D possibly matching TRBD1 (6 bases). In germline, CDR1 is KGHSH, CDR2 LQKENI. This CDR3 is 17 amino acids long. The V end was cut by 2 bases, the J end by 3 bases, with 17 bases between. The CDR3 DNA sequence: TGTGCCAGCTCACCAGCCGCCCTTACAGGGAGTGGAAACACCATATATTTT. Translated, it gives CASSPAALTGSGNTIYF.

This chain links TRBV3-1 with TRBJ2-2; no clear D gene. V lost 4 bases to trimming and J lost 5 bases, with 11 bases between them. CDR1 is LGHDT and CDR2 is YNNKEL in the germline V gene (reference sequence). This CDR3 comprises 14 residues. In DNA form, the CDR3 reads TGTGCCAGCAGCCCCCTTTCTGGGACCGGGGAGCTGTTTTTT. Its protein is CASSPLSGTGELFF. Full variable domain (remainder filled in from reference TRBV3-1 and TRBJ2-2): DTAVSQTPKYLVTQMGNDKSIKCEQNLGHDTMYWYKQDSKKFLKIMFSYNNKELIINETVPNRFSPKSPDKAHLNLHINSLELGDSAVYFCASSPLSGTGELFFGEGSRLTVL.